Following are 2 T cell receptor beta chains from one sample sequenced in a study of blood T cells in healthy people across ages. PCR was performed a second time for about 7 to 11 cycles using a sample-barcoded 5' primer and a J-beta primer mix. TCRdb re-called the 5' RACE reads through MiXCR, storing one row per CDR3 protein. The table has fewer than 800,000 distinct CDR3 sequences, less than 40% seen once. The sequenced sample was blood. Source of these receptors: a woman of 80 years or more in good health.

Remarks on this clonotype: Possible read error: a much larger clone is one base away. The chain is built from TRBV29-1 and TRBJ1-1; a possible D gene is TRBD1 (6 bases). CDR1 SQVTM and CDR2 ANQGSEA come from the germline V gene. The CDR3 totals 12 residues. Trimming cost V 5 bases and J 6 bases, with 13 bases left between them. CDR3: CSVYFRGAEAFF. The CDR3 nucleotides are TGCAGCGTTTACTTCAGGGGTGCTGAAGCTTTCTTT.

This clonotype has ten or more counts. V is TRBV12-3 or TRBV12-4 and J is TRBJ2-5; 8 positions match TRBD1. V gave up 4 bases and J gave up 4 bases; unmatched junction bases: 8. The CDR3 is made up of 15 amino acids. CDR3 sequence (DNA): TGTGCCAGCAGTTCCGATACCGGACAGGGAGAGACCCAGTACTTC. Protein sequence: CASSSDTGQGETQYF.